These 14 T cell receptor beta chains came from one sample sequenced in a study of cytomegalovirus exposure and HLA in healthy donors. PCR amplification relied on 60 Vbeta primers (plus 13 Jbeta primers). The repertoire was sequenced with immunoSEQ multiplex PCR; TCRdb's copy has only in-frame clones and lacks some. The data show approximately 77,000 clones, about 66% seen once. The sequencing sample was made of PBMCs. These receptors were obtained from a man aged 55 to 70 in good health and CMV-seropositive.

The CDR3 is CASSALAGGADTQYF. The DNA of the CDR3 is TGTGCCAGCAGCGCGCTAGCGGGGGGCGCAGATACGCAGTATTTT. The chain recombines TRBV9 with TRBJ2-3; TRBD2 matches 11 bases. Germline-derived CDR1 and CDR2 are SGDLS and YYNGEE. The ends lost 3 bases at V and 4 bases at J; junction bases unmatched: 4. The CDR3 contains 15 residues.

The CDR3, as DNA: TGTGCCAGCAGTCCACGTTTAGCGTGGGACACTGAAGCTTTCTTT. It translates to CASSPRLAWDTEAFF. This chain uses TRBV6-6 with TRBJ1-1, with no clear D. With 5 bases removed from V and 3 bases from J, the gap between germline ends came to 16 bases. CDR3 length equals 15 residues. CDR1 is MNHNY and CDR2 is SVGAGI in the germline V gene (reference sequence).

This clone was found once. The chain recombines TRBV4-1 with TRBJ2-7, with 12 nucleotides matching TRBD1. The CDR3 has 14 amino acids. Germline V gene data show CDR1 as MGHRA and CDR2 as YSYEKL. V lost 3 bases to trimming and J lost 6 bases; unmatched junction nucleotides: 3. The CDR3 reads CASSQGQGALEQYF. The CDR3 nucleotides read TGCGCCAGCAGCCAGGGACAGGGGGCCCTCGAGCAGTACTTC.

The chain combines TRBV10-1 with TRBJ2-2, with TRBD1 matching over 9 bases. CDR1 and CDR2 from the germline V gene are WNHNN and SYGVQD (reference sequence). The V gene end was trimmed by 2 bases and the J gene end by 7 bases; junction bases not matched to a gene: 8. The CDR3 consists of 16 residues. This CDR3 is CASSETRTGGGGELFF. As DNA, the CDR3 is TGCGCCAGCAGTGAGACACGTACAGGGGGCGGCGGGGAGCTGTTTTTT.

The CDR3 nucleotides read TGCGCCAGCAGAAAAACTAGCACAGATACGCAGTATTTT. Translated: CASRKTSTDTQYF. The V call is TRBV4-1, the J call TRBJ2-3; D remains unclear. CDR1 is MGHRA and CDR2 is YSYEKL in the germline V gene. Trimming left V 6 bases short and J 0 bases short, with 7 bases between. CDR3 length: 13 residues.

This clone turned up a few times. V usage is TRBV7-9 and J usage is TRBJ1-1; unclear D gene. This CDR3 spans 14 amino acids. Germline V gene data show CDR1 as SEHNR and CDR2 as FQNEAQ (reference sequence). The germline V and J ends were trimmed by 0 bases and 4 bases, with 9 bases remaining between them. The CDR3 DNA reads TGTGCCAGCAGCTTAGCTGGCATACCCACTGAAGCTTTCTTT. Its protein product is CASSLAGIPTEAFF.

The V and J genes are TRBV5-1 and TRBJ1-2, with D possibly TRBD1 on 5 matching bases. The CDR3 runs 13 residues. Germline V gene lookup returns CDR1 SGHRS and CDR2 YFSETQ. V lost 4 bases, J lost 7 bases, and 14 bases lay in between. The CDR3 is CASSRDSRVGYTF. CDR3 in DNA: TGCGCCAGCAGCCGAGACAGTCGGGTTGGCTACACCTTC. Variable domain in full (rest from reference TRBV5-1 and TRBJ1-2): KAGVTQTPRYLIKTRGQQVTLSCSPISGHRSVSWYQQTPGQGLQFLFEYFSETQRNKGNFPGRFSGRQFSNSRSEMNVSTLELGDSALYLCASSRDSRVGYTFGSGTRLTVV.

The V and J genes are TRBV6-6 and TRBJ2-5; 13 bases are shared with TRBD2. TRBJ2-7 matches the DNA end more closely, so the J call is doubtful. The length of the CDR3 is 15 residues. Germline lookup yields CDR1 MNHNY and CDR2 SVGAGI (reference sequence). The CDR3 reads CASSYAGLAGYEQYF. The CDR3 nucleotides read TGTGCCAGCAGTTACGCGGGACTAGCGGGATACGAGCAGTACTTC.

The chain has TRBV21-1 and TRBJ2-5; TRBD2, the D gene given by the table, was not confirmed from the DNA. The DNA end favors TRBJ2-7, so the J call may be wrong. TRBV21-1 is a pseudogene. This CDR3 comprises 14 residues. CDR3 sequence (DNA): TGTGCCAGCCCCTGGGGGGGGGCCGCCTACGAGCAGTACTTC. It specifies CASPWGGAAYEQYF.

The V call is TRBV2, the J call TRBJ2-1; TRBD2 matches at 10 bases. The CDR3 is 15 amino acids. The V segment lost 3 bases and the J segment 4 bases; nucleotides outside the gene matches: 3. Germline loops: CDR1 SNHLY, CDR2 FYNNEI. CDR3 in amino acids: CASSEGTSEYNEQFF. The CDR3 DNA is TGTGCCAGCAGTGAGGGGACTAGCGAATACAATGAGCAGTTCTTC.

This clone was counted a single time. The chain joins TRBV5-4 to TRBJ1-1; no firm D call. V shed 2 bases and J shed 0 bases, with 8 bases lying between them. The CDR3 consists of 14 residues. Germline CDR1 and CDR2: SGHNT and YYREEE (reference sequence). CDR3 coding DNA: TGTGCCAGCAGCTTTTTTCAGATGAACACTGAAGCTTTCTTT. Amino acid sequence: CASSFFQMNTEAFF. The whole variable domain, remainder taken from reference TRBV5-4 and TRBJ1-1, is ETGVTQSPTHLIKTRGQQVTLRCSSQSGHNTVSWYQQALGQGPQFIFQYYREEENGRGNFPPRFSGLQFPNYSSELNVNALELDDSALYLCASSFFQMNTEAFFGQGTRLTVV.

The rearrangement uses TRBV13 and TRBJ1-1; a weak D match, TRBD1 (6 bases). V shed 10 bases and J shed 3 bases, with 15 bases lying between them. There are 13 residues in the CDR3. Per germline, CDR1 PRHDT and CDR2 FYEKMQ (reference sequence). DNA for the CDR3: TGTGCCACGCCTGGGGGCGCGGACACTGAAGCTTTCTTT. This translates into CATPGGADTEAFF.

The gene calls are TRBV29-1 and TRBJ2-7; 9 bases align to TRBD1. Germline lookup yields CDR1 SQVTM and CDR2 ANQGSEA. This CDR3 comprises 13 residues. With 5 bases clipped from V and 4 bases from J, the junction kept 6 bases outside the gene matches. The CDR3 loop reads CSVKTGQGYEQYF. CDR3 DNA: TGCAGCGTTAAAACAGGACAGGGGTACGAGCAGTACTTC.

This chain uses TRBV19 with TRBJ1-1; D is uncertain. The CDR3 has 15 residues. The germline V and J ends were trimmed by 6 bases and 4 bases, with 18 bases remaining between them. Germline CDR1 LNHDA, CDR2 SQIVND (reference sequence). The CDR3 coding sequence is TGTGCCAGTAGGGCCGAGGGCATTCGGGGCACTGAAGCTTTCTTT. This encodes CASRAEGIRGTEAFF. Variable domain in full (rest from reference TRBV19 and TRBJ1-1): DGGITQSPKYLFRKEGQNVTLSCEQNLNHDAMYWYRQDPGQGLRLIYYSQIVNDFQKGDIAEGYSVSREKKESFPLTVTSAQKNPTAFYLCASRAEGIRGTEAFFGQGTRLTVV.